Listed below are T cell receptor beta chains from one sample, sequenced in a study of blood T cells in healthy people across ages. A single record per CDR3 protein comes from TCRdb applying MiXCR to the 5' RACE reads. The sample holds 600,000 to 1,000,000 distinct CDR3 sequences, 58% seen once. Material for sequencing was blood. The receptor source for this set is a man aged 25-45 years in good health. The CDR3 runs from the conserved cysteine through the conserved F or W. Each record gives: clone size, J gene, D gene, V gene, CDR3 protein, CDR3 DNA. D genes are given only for firm matches. The size field is filled for only some rows; it gives once, few, many or a size class.

clone size: -
J gene: TRBJ1-6
D gene: -
V gene: TRBV20-1
CDR3 protein: CSARDPRDSPLHF
CDR3 DNA: TGCAGTGCTAGAGATCCGCGGGATTCACCCCTCCACTTT

clone size: once
J gene: TRBJ2-7
D gene: TRBD1
V gene: TRBV20-1
CDR3 protein: CSAQNRDRGYEQYF
CDR3 DNA: TGCAGTGCTCAGAACCGGGACAGGGGTTACGAGCAGTACTTC

clone size: few
J gene: TRBJ1-2
D gene: TRBD1
V gene: TRBV7-2
CDR3 protein: CASSLTGGNGYTF
CDR3 DNA: TGTGCCAGCAGCCTCACAGGGGGAAATGGCTACACCTTC

clone size: few
J gene: TRBJ2-1
D gene: -
V gene: TRBV12-3/TRBV12-4
CDR3 protein: CASSLGRVTNEQFF
CDR3 DNA: TGTGCCAGCAGTTTAGGGAGGGTAACCAATGAGCAGTTCTTC

clone size: -
J gene: TRBJ1-5
D gene: -
V gene: TRBV28
CDR3 protein: CASSLGTRAAYSNQPQHF
CDR3 DNA: TGTGCCAGCAGTTTAGGGACCAGGGCGGCCTATAGCAATCAGCCCCAGCATTTT

clone size: -
J gene: TRBJ2-1
D gene: -
V gene: TRBV20-1
CDR3 protein: CSAAGFNRYNEQFF
CDR3 DNA: TGCAGTGCCGCAGGTTTTAATCGGTACAATGAGCAGTTCTTC

clone size: -
J gene: TRBJ1-3
D gene: -
V gene: TRBV6-5
CDR3 protein: CASSYGLVSGNTIYF
CDR3 DNA: TGTGCCAGCAGTTACGGGCTAGTCTCTGGAAACACCATATATTTT

clone size: -
J gene: TRBJ1-5
D gene: -
V gene: TRBV20-1
CDR3 protein: CSAWEGYSNQPQHF
CDR3 DNA: TGCAGTGCCTGGGAGGGGTATAGCAATCAGCCCCAGCATTTT

clone size: once
J gene: TRBJ1-2
D gene: -
V gene: TRBV10-3
CDR3 protein: CAISEARSNYGYTF
CDR3 DNA: TGTGCCATCAGTGAGGCGAGATCTAACTATGGCTACACCTTC

clone size: -
J gene: TRBJ2-5
D gene: TRBD2
V gene: TRBV29-1
CDR3 protein: CSVDGTSGGYSWETQYF
CDR3 DNA: TGCAGCGTGGACGGGACTAGCGGGGGCTACAGTTGGGAGACCCAGTACTTC

clone size: once
J gene: TRBJ2-1
D gene: -
V gene: TRBV12-3/TRBV12-4
CDR3 protein: CASSDRQKSSYNEQFF
CDR3 DNA: TGTGCCAGCAGTGATAGACAGAAGAGCTCCTACAATGAGCAGTTCTTC

clone size: few
J gene: TRBJ2-6
D gene: TRBD1
V gene: TRBV7-2
CDR3 protein: CASSADRVGSGANVLTF
CDR3 DNA: TGTGCCAGCAGCGCCGACAGGGTAGGCTCTGGGGCCAACGTCCTGACTTTC

clone size: -
J gene: TRBJ2-1
D gene: TRBD1
V gene: TRBV2
CDR3 protein: CASSEGQGVNEQFF
CDR3 DNA: TGTGCCAGCAGTGAAGGACAGGGGGTCAATGAGCAGTTCTTC

clone size: -
J gene: TRBJ2-1
D gene: -
V gene: TRBV28
CDR3 protein: CASSLRYNEQFF
CDR3 DNA: TGTGCCAGCAGTTTGCGGTACAATGAGCAGTTCTTC

clone size: -
J gene: TRBJ2-7
D gene: -
V gene: TRBV25-1
CDR3 protein: CASSAFGEVHEQYF
CDR3 DNA: TGTGCCAGCAGTGCTTTCGGAGAGGTCCACGAGCAGTACTTC

clone size: -
J gene: TRBJ2-7
D gene: -
V gene: TRBV5-6
CDR3 protein: CASTITGSYEQYF
CDR3 DNA: TGTGCCAGCACCATAACTGGGTCCTACGAGCAGTACTTC

clone size: -
J gene: TRBJ2-1
D gene: -
V gene: TRBV20-1
CDR3 protein: CSAREGTRSREQFF
CDR3 DNA: TGCAGTGCTAGAGAGGGGACCCGCAGCCGTGAGCAGTTCTTC

clone size: -
J gene: TRBJ2-7
D gene: -
V gene: TRBV20-1
CDR3 protein: CSAITRETYEQYF
CDR3 DNA: TGCAGTGCTATAACCAGGGAGACTTACGAGCAGTACTTC

clone size: -
J gene: TRBJ2-5
D gene: TRBD1
V gene: TRBV6-6
CDR3 protein: CASSARTGEGTQYF
CDR3 DNA: TGTGCCAGCAGTGCTCGGACAGGGGAAGGGACCCAGTACTTC

clone size: -
J gene: TRBJ2-1
D gene: -
V gene: TRBV20-1
CDR3 protein: CSASNSLSYEQFF
CDR3 DNA: TGCAGTGCTAGTAACAGCCTTTCCTACGAGCAGTTCTTC

clone size: -
J gene: TRBJ2-5
D gene: -
V gene: TRBV6-2/TRBV6-3
CDR3 protein: CASTSPRRIQETQYF
CDR3 DNA: TGTGCCAGCACCTCCCCCCGTAGGATCCAAGAGACCCAGTACTTC

clone size: -
J gene: TRBJ2-7
D gene: TRBD1
V gene: TRBV6-2/TRBV6-3
CDR3 protein: CASSYSRQTGDSYEQYF
CDR3 DNA: TGTGCCAGCAGTTACTCGAGGCAGACAGGGGATTCGTACGAGCAGTACTTC

clone size: -
J gene: TRBJ2-1
D gene: -
V gene: TRBV20-1
CDR3 protein: CSARGQRESSYNEQFF
CDR3 DNA: TGCAGTGCCCGAGGCCAACGGGAGAGCTCCTACAATGAGCAGTTCTTC

clone size: -
J gene: TRBJ2-1
D gene: -
V gene: TRBV18
CDR3 protein: CASSSTYIDNEQFF
CDR3 DNA: TGTGCCAGCTCGTCCACCTACATAGACAATGAGCAGTTCTTC

clone size: once
J gene: TRBJ2-1
D gene: -
V gene: TRBV28
CDR3 protein: CACSLWGNEQFF
CDR3 DNA: TGTGCCTGCAGTTTATGGGGGAATGAGCAGTTCTTC

clone size: few
J gene: TRBJ2-5
D gene: -
V gene: TRBV7-9
CDR3 protein: CASSRLVGDETQYF
CDR3 DNA: TGTGCCAGCAGCCGACTCGTCGGCGATGAGACCCAGTACTTC

clone size: -
J gene: TRBJ1-1
D gene: -
V gene: TRBV20-1
CDR3 protein: CSAKTGTPEAFF
CDR3 DNA: TGCAGTGCGAAGACCGGGACGCCTGAAGCTTTCTTT

clone size: once
J gene: TRBJ2-3
D gene: -
V gene: TRBV10-3
CDR3 protein: CAISVQPPDDADTQYF
CDR3 DNA: TGTGCCATCAGTGTACAGCCGCCAGACGACGCAGATACGCAGTATTTT

clone size: few
J gene: TRBJ2-5
D gene: TRBD1
V gene: TRBV18
CDR3 protein: CASSPLTGEERETQYF
CDR3 DNA: TGTGCCAGCTCACCACTGACAGGGGAAGAGAGAGAGACCCAGTACTTC

clone size: -
J gene: TRBJ2-1
D gene: -
V gene: TRBV3-1
CDR3 protein: CASSFHREETQFF
CDR3 DNA: TGTGCCAGCAGCTTTCACAGGGAAGAGACCCAGTTCTTC

clone size: -
J gene: TRBJ2-4
D gene: -
V gene: TRBV7-9
CDR3 protein: CAIPGDGDAKNIQYF
CDR3 DNA: TGTGCCATCCCGGGGGACGGGGACGCCAAAAACATTCAGTACTTC

clone size: -
J gene: TRBJ2-1
D gene: TRBD2
V gene: TRBV20-1
CDR3 protein: CSAGLAASHNEQFF
CDR3 DNA: TGCAGTGCAGGCCTAGCGGCGAGTCACAATGAGCAGTTCTTC

clone size: -
J gene: TRBJ1-1
D gene: -
V gene: TRBV7-9
CDR3 protein: CASSQDSMNTEAFF
CDR3 DNA: TGTGCCAGCAGCCAGGACAGCATGAACACTGAAGCTTTCTTT

clone size: -
J gene: TRBJ1-6
D gene: TRBD1
V gene: TRBV7-2
CDR3 protein: CASSRTGGYGDSPLHF
CDR3 DNA: TGTGCCAGCAGCCGGACAGGGGGCTACGGAGATTCACCCCTCCACTTT

clone size: -
J gene: TRBJ2-5
D gene: -
V gene: TRBV2
CDR3 protein: CASSAPGEQPWYQETQYF
CDR3 DNA: TGTGCCAGCAGTGCCCCGGGAGAGCAGCCTTGGTACCAAGAGACCCAGTACTTC

clone size: -
J gene: TRBJ1-4
D gene: -
V gene: TRBV15
CDR3 protein: CATSRGLDSAATNEKLFF
CDR3 DNA: TGTGCCACCAGCAGGGGCCTGGACAGCGCTGCAACTAATGAAAAACTGTTTTTT

clone size: once
J gene: TRBJ2-7
D gene: TRBD1
V gene: TRBV28
CDR3 protein: CASLGTGVGYEQYF
CDR3 DNA: TGTGCCAGCCTTGGGACAGGTGTGGGCTACGAGCAGTACTTC

clone size: -
J gene: TRBJ2-3
D gene: TRBD2
V gene: TRBV12-3/TRBV12-4
CDR3 protein: CASSSSGRFTDTQYF
CDR3 DNA: TGTGCCAGCAGTTCTAGCGGGAGATTCACAGATACGCAGTATTTT

clone size: -
J gene: TRBJ2-1
D gene: TRBD2
V gene: TRBV12-3/TRBV12-4
CDR3 protein: CASSRLRGLAGGNEQFF
CDR3 DNA: TGTGCCAGCAGCCGACTTAGGGGTCTAGCGGGAGGCAATGAGCAGTTCTTC

clone size: few
J gene: TRBJ2-7
D gene: TRBD1
V gene: TRBV7-7
CDR3 protein: CASSFSGTGGYKPPPLYEQYF
CDR3 DNA: TGTGCCAGCAGCTTCTCCGGGACAGGGGGATATAAGCCCCCCCCTCTCTACGAGCAGTACTTC

clone size: -
J gene: TRBJ2-5
D gene: -
V gene: TRBV4-2
CDR3 protein: CAGSQGRAETQYF
CDR3 DNA: TGTGCCGGCAGCCAAGGCCGCGCGGAGACCCAGTACTTC

clone size: -
J gene: TRBJ2-5
D gene: -
V gene: TRBV4-2
CDR3 protein: CASSQGVGGSGRNQETQYF
CDR3 DNA: TGTGCCAGCAGCCAAGGCGTCGGCGGATCAGGGCGGAACCAAGAGACCCAGTACTTC

clone size: -
J gene: TRBJ1-6
D gene: -
V gene: TRBV4-1
CDR3 protein: CASSQVSPYSPLHF
CDR3 DNA: TGCGCCAGCAGCCAAGTTTCTCCTTATTCACCCCTCCACTTT

clone size: -
J gene: TRBJ2-1
D gene: TRBD1
V gene: TRBV12-3/TRBV12-4
CDR3 protein: CASIKGASSHNEQFF
CDR3 DNA: TGTGCCAGCATCAAGGGGGCCAGCTCCCATAATGAGCAGTTCTTC

clone size: many
J gene: TRBJ2-7
D gene: -
V gene: TRBV18
CDR3 protein: CASSPPAAGAYEQYF
CDR3 DNA: TGTGCCAGCTCACCGCCAGCGGCAGGAGCCTACGAGCAGTACTTC

clone size: once
J gene: TRBJ2-3
D gene: TRBD2
V gene: TRBV28
CDR3 protein: CASTPGLAYNTDTQYF
CDR3 DNA: TGTGCCAGCACTCCGGGACTAGCCTACAACACAGATACGCAGTATTTT

clone size: -
J gene: TRBJ2-1
D gene: TRBD2
V gene: TRBV20-1
CDR3 protein: CSAPSGTQETQFF
CDR3 DNA: TGCAGTGCTCCTAGCGGAACACAAGAGACCCAGTTCTTC

clone size: few
J gene: TRBJ2-5
D gene: -
V gene: TRBV25-1
CDR3 protein: CASSELGPQETQYF
CDR3 DNA: TGTGCCAGCAGTGAGCTAGGGCCACAAGAGACCCAGTACTTC

clone size: -
J gene: TRBJ2-5
D gene: -
V gene: TRBV4-1
CDR3 protein: CASSQALGREETQYF
CDR3 DNA: TGCGCCAGCAGCCAAGCCCTCGGCAGGGAAGAGACCCAGTACTTC

clone size: -
J gene: TRBJ2-7
D gene: -
V gene: TRBV5-6
CDR3 protein: CASSPLDPSPHEQYF
CDR3 DNA: TGTGCCAGCAGCCCCTTGGACCCAAGCCCCCACGAGCAGTACTTC

clone size: -
J gene: TRBJ1-2
D gene: -
V gene: TRBV28
CDR3 protein: CASSSSGLRAHYGYTF
CDR3 DNA: TGTGCCAGCAGTTCCTCCGGGTTGAGGGCGCACTATGGCTACACCTTC

clone size: -
J gene: TRBJ2-1
D gene: TRBD2
V gene: TRBV20-1
CDR3 protein: CSAPGGAGYNEQFF
CDR3 DNA: TGCAGTGCTCCCGGGGGAGCGGGATACAATGAGCAGTTCTTC

clone size: -
J gene: TRBJ2-2
D gene: TRBD2
V gene: TRBV20-1
CDR3 protein: CSARGSGGANTGELFF
CDR3 DNA: TGCAGTGCCAGGGGTAGCGGGGGGGCAAACACCGGGGAGCTGTTTTTT

clone size: -
J gene: TRBJ1-1
D gene: -
V gene: TRBV5-1
CDR3 protein: CASSLSSGSTEAFF
CDR3 DNA: TGCGCCAGCAGCTTGTCCAGTGGATCCACTGAAGCTTTCTTT

clone size: -
J gene: TRBJ2-1
D gene: TRBD1
V gene: TRBV7-2
CDR3 protein: CASSLAGQGSNEQFF
CDR3 DNA: TGTGCCAGCAGCTTAGCCGGACAGGGAAGCAATGAGCAGTTCTTC

clone size: -
J gene: TRBJ2-1
D gene: TRBD2
V gene: TRBV4-1
CDR3 protein: CASSQVAGGNNEQFF
CDR3 DNA: TGCGCCAGCAGCCAGGTAGCGGGAGGTAACAATGAGCAGTTCTTC

clone size: few
J gene: TRBJ1-6
D gene: -
V gene: TRBV27
CDR3 protein: CASRQLSYNSPLHF
CDR3 DNA: TGTGCCAGCCGACAGTTATCCTATAATTCACCCCTCCACTTT

clone size: few
J gene: TRBJ2-5
D gene: TRBD2
V gene: TRBV7-8
CDR3 protein: CASSLGRTRPQETQYF
CDR3 DNA: TGTGCCAGCAGCTTAGGTCGGACTAGACCCCAAGAGACCCAGTACTTC

clone size: -
J gene: TRBJ1-2
D gene: -
V gene: TRBV5-6
CDR3 protein: CASSWGATDGYTF
CDR3 DNA: TGTGCCAGCAGCTGGGGGGCGACAGATGGCTACACCTTC

clone size: -
J gene: TRBJ1-6
D gene: -
V gene: TRBV28
CDR3 protein: CASRFTGFAPLHF
CDR3 DNA: TGTGCCAGCAGATTTACAGGGTTTGCACCCCTCCACTTT